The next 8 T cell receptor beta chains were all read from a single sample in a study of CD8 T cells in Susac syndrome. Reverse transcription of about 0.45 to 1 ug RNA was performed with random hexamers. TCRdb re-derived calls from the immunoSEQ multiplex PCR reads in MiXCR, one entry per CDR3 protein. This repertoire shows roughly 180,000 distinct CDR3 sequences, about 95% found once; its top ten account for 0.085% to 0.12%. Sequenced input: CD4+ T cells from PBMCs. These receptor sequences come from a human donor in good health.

The CDR3 DNA follows: TGCGCCAGCAGCTTGGAGTTGGGATCCTACAATGAGCAGTTCTTC. The encoded protein is CASSLELGSYNEQFF. The chain links TRBV5-1 to TRBJ2-1; D is unclear. Germline V gives CDR1 SGHRS, CDR2 YFSETQ. This CDR3 comprises 15 residues. V lost 0 bases to trimming and J lost 1 base, with 8 bases between them.

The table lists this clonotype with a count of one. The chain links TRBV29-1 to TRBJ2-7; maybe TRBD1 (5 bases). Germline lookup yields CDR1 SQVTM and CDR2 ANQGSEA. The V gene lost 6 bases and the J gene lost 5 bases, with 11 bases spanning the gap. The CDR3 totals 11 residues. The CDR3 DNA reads TGCAGCGTAGCAGACAGTAACGAGCAGTACTTC. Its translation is CSVADSNEQYF.

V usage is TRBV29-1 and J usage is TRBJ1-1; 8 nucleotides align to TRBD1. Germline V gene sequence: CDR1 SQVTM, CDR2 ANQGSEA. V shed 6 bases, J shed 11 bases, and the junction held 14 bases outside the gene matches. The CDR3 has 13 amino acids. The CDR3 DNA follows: TGCAGCGTGGGTATGACAGGGGACGTCGTGGCTTTCTTT. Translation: CSVGMTGDVVAFF.

CDR3 region: CASSFHREGPEAFF. The DNA of the CDR3 is TGTGCCAGCAGCTTTCACAGGGAGGGACCTGAAGCTTTCTTT. The rearrangement joins TRBV11-2 to TRBJ1-1; possibly TRBD1 for D (6 bases). Germline V gene sequence: CDR1 SGHAT, CDR2 FQNNGV. The CDR3 is made up of 14 amino acids. V lost 3 bases and J lost 6, with 14 bases in between.

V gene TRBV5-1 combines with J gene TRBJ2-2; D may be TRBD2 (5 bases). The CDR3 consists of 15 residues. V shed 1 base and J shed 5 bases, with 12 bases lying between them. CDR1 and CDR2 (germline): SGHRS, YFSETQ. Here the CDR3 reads CASSLQLAETGELFF. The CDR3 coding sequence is TGCGCCAGCAGCTTGCAGCTAGCCGAGACCGGGGAGCTGTTTTTT.

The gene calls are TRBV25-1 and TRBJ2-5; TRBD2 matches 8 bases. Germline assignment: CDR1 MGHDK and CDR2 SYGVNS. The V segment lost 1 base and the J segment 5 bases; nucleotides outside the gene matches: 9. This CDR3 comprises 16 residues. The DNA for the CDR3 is TGTGCCAGCAGTGAATCCCTCCCGACTAGCGTGGAGACCCAGTACTTC. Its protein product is CASSESLPTSVETQYF.

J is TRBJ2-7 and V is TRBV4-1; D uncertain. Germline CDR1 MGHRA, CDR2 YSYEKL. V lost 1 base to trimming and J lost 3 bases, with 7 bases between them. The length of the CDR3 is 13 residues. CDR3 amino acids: CASSQVFGYEQYF. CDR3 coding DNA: TGCGCCAGCAGCCAAGTTTTCGGCTACGAGCAGTACTTC.

The CDR3 DNA reads as TGTGCCAGCACCAAACGGGCTAGCGGGAGCGATGAGCAGTTCTTC. Translated: CASTKRASGSDEQFF. V is TRBV25-1 and J is TRBJ2-1; 10 nucleotides align to TRBD2. The CDR3 spans 15 residues. J gave up 8 bases and V 7 bases, and 11 bases lay outside the gene matches. Germline V gene data show CDR1 as MGHDK and CDR2 as SYGVNS.